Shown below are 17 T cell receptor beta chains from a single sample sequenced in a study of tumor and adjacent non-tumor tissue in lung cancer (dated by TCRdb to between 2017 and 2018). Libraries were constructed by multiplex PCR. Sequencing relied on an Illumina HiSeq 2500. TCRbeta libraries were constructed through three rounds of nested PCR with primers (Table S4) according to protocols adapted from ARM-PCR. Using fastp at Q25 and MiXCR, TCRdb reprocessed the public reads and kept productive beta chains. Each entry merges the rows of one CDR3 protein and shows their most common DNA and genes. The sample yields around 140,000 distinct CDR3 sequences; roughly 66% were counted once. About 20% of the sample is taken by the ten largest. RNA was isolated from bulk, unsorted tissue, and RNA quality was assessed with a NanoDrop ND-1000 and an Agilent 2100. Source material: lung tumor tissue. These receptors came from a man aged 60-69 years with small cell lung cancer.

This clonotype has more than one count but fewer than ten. The CDR3 loop reads CASSRTVYEQYV. In DNA form, the CDR3 reads TGCGCCAGCAGTCGGACAGTCTACGAGCAGTACGTC. J is TRBJ2-7 and V is TRBV23-1; D may be TRBD1 (6 bases). TRBV23-1 is known as an ORF, though its function is uncertain. Trimming removed 4 bases from V and 3 bases from J, with 7 bases in between. The CDR3 totals 12 residues.

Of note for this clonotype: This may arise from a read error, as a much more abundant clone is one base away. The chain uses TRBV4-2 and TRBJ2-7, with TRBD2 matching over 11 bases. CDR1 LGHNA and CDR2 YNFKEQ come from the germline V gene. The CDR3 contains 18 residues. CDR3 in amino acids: CTSSQEGRGLAGFHEQYF. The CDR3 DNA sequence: TGTACCAGCAGCCAAGAGGGGAGAGGACTAGCGGGTTTCCACGAGCAGTACTTC.

CDR3 in DNA: TGTGCCAGCTGTTCCTCGACAGGGGGTGGACAGCCCCAGCATTTT. This sequence encodes CASCSSTGGGQPQHF. The chain recombines TRBV2 with TRBJ1-5; 9 bases line up with TRBD1. In germline, CDR1 is SNHLY, CDR2 FYNNEI. The CDR3 runs 15 residues. Losses at the gene ends were 8 bases for V and 7 bases for J; bases not matched to a gene: 12.

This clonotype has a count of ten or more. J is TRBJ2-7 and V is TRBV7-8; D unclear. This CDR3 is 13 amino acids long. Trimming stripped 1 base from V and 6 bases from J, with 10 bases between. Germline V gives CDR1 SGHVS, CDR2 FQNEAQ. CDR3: CASSLVAGSEQYV. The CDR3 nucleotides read TGTGCCAGCAGCTTAGTAGCAGGTTCCGAGCAGTACGTC.

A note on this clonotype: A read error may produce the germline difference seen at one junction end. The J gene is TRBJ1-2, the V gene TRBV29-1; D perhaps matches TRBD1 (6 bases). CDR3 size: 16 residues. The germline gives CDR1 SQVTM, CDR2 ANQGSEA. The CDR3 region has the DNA TGCAGTGTTGAACCCCTACAGGGCCTCAGCGTCTATGGCTACACCTTC. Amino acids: CSVEPLQGLSVYGYTF.

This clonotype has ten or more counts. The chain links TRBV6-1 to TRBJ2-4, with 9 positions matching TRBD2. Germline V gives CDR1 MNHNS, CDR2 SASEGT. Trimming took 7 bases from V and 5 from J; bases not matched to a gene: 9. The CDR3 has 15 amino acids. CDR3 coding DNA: TGTGCCAGCACTCGGCGGGAGGGCGGAGAAAACATTCAGTACTTC. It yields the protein CASTRREGGENIQYF.

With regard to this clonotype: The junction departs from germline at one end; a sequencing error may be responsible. The CDR3 is CANSLETGTGELFF. As DNA, the CDR3 is TGCGCCAACAGCTTGGAGACAGGGACCGGGGAGCTGTTTTTT. The rearrangement links TRBV5-1 to TRBJ2-2; 7 nucleotides align to TRBD1. Germline V gives CDR1 SGHRS, CDR2 YFSETQ. The CDR3 extends over 14 amino acids.

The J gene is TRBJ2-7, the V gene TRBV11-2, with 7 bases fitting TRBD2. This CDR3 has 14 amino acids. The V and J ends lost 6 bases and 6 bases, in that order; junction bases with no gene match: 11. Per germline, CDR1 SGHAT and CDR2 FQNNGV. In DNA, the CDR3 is TGTGCCAGCAGTTCTCTGACTAGCTCGGGCGAGCAGTACTTC. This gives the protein CASSSLTSSGEQYF.

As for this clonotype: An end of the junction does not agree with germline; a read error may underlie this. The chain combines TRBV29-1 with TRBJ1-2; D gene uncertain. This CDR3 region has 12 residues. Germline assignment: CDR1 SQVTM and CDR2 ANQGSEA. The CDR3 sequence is CSTRGDEDGHTF. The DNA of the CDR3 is TGTAGCACCCGAGGCGATGAGGATGGCCACACCTTC. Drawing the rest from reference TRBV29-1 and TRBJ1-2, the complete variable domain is SAVISQKPSRDICQRGTSLTIQCQVDSQVTMMFWYRQQPGQSLTLIATANQGSEATYESGFVIDKFPISRPNLTFSTLTVSNMSPEDSSIYLCSTRGDEDGHTFGSGTRLTVV.

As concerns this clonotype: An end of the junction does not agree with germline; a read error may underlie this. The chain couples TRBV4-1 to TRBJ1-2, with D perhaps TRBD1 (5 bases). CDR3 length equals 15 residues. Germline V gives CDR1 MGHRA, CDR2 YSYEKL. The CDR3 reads CASGQRGRGQRGYTF. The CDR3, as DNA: TGCGCCAGCGGCCAACGGGGCCGAGGGCAGAGGGGCTACACCTTC.

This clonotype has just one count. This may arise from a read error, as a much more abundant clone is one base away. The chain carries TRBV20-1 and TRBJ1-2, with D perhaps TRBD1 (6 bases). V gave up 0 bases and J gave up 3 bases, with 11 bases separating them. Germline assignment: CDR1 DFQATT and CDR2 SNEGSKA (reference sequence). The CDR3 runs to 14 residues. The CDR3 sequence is CSARDNEGDYGYTF. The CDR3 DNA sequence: TGCAGTGCTAGAGATAACGAGGGGGACTATGGCTACACCTTC.

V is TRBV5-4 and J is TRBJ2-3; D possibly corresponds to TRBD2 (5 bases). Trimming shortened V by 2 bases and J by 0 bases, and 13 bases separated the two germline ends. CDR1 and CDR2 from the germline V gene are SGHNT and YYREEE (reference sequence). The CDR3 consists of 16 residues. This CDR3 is CASSFGAGSSTDTQYF. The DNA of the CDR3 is TGTGCCAGCAGCTTTGGTGCGGGCTCTAGCACAGATACGCAGTATTTT.

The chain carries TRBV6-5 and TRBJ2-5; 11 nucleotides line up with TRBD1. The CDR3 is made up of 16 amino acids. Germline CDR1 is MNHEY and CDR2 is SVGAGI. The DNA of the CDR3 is TGTACCTGCAGTTACGTTCGGACAGGGGGCGAAGAGACCCAGTACTTC. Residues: CTCSYVRTGGEETQYF.

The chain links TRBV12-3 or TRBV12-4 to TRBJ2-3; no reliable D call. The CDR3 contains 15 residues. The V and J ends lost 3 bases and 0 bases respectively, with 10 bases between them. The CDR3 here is CASSLWAASTDTQYF. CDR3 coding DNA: TGTGCCAGCAGTTTGTGGGCTGCTAGCACAGATACGCAGTATTTT.

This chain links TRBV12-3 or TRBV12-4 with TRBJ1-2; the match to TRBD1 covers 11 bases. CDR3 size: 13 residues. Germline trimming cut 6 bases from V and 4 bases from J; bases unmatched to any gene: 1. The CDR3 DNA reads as TGTGCCAGCAGCGGGACAGGGGGCTATGGCTACACCTTC. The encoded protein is CASSGTGGYGYTF.

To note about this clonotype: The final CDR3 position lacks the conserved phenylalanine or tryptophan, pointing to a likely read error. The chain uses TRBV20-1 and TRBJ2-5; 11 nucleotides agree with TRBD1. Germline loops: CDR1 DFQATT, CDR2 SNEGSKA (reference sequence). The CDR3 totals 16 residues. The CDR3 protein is CSPREDRGRSEETQYS. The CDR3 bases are TGCAGTCCTAGGGAGGACAGGGGGCGATCGGAGGAGACCCAGTACTCC.

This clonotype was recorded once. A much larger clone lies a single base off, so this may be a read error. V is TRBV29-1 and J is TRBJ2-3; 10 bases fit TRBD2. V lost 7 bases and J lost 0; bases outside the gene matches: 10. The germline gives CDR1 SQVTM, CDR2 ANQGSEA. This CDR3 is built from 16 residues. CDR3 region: CSALGGLAISTDTQYF. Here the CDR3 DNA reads TGCAGCGCGTTGGGGGGACTAGCGATAAGCACAGATACGCAGTATTTT.